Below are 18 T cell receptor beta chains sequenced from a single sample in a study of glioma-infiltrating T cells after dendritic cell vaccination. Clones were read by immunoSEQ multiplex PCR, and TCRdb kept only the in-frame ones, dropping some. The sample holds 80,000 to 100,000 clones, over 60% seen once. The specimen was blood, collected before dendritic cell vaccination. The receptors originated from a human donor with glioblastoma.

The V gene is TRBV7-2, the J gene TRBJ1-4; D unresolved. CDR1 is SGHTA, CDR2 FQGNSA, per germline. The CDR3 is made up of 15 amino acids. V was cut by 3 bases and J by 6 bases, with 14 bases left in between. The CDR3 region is CASSFRPRYDEKLFF. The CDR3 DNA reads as TGTGCCAGCAGCTTCCGCCCGAGGTACGATGAAAAACTGTTTTTT.

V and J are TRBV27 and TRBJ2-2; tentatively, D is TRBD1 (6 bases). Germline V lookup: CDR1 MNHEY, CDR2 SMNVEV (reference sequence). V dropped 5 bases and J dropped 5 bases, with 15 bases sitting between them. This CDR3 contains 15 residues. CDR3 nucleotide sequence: TGTGCCAGCAGTCTTTCGATACAGGGTACCGGGGAGCTGTTTTTT. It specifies CASSLSIQGTGELFF.

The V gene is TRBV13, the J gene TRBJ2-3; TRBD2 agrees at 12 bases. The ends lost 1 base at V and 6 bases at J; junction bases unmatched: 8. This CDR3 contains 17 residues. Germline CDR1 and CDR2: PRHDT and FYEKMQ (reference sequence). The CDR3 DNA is TGTGCCAGCAGCTTAGAACTAGCGGGAGGACCTGTGGATACGCAGTATTTT. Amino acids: CASSLELAGGPVDTQYF.

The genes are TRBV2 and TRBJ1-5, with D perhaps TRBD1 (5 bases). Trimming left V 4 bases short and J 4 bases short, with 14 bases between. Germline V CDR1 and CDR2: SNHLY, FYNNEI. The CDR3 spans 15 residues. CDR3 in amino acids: CASSGWGGSNQPQHF. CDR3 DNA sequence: TGTGCCAGCAGTGGTTGGGGGGGGAGTAATCAGCCCCAGCATTTT.

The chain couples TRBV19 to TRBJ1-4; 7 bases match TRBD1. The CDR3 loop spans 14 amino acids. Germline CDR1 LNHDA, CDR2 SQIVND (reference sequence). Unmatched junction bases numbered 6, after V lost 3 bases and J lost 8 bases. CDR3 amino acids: CASSIRQGSEKLFF. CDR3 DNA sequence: TGTGCCAGTAGTATTCGACAGGGAAGCGAAAAACTGTTTTTT.

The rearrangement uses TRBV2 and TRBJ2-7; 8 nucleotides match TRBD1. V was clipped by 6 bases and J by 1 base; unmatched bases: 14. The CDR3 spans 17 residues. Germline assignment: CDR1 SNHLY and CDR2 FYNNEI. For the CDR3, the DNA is TGTGCCAGCAGAGACGGACAGGGCGGAGGGGGTTCCTACGAGCAGTACTTC. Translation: CASRDGQGGGGSYEQYF.

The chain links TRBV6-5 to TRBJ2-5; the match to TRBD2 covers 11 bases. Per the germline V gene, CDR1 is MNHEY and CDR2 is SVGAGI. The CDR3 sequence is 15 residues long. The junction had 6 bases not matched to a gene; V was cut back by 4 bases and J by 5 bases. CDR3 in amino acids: CASSSIAGGRETQYF. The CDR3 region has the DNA TGTGCCAGCAGTTCAATAGCGGGGGGGCGGGAGACCCAGTACTTC.

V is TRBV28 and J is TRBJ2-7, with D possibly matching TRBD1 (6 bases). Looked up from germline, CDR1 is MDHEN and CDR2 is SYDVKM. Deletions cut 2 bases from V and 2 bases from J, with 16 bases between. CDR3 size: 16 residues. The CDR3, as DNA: TGTGCCAGCAGTTTAATAAACGTCGAGGGGGCCTACGAGCAGTACTTC. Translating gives CASSLINVEGAYEQYF.

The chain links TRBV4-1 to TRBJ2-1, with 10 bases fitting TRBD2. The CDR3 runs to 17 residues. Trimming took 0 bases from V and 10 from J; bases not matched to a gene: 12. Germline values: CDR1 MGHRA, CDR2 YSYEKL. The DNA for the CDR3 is TGCGCCAGCAGCCAAGAACAAGCGGGGGGGCCGTTGGGCGAGCAGTTCTTC. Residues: CASSQEQAGGPLGEQFF.

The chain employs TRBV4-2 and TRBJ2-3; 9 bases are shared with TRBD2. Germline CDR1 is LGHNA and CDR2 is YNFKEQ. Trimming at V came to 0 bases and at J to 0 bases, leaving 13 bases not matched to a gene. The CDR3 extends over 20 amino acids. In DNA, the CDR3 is TGTGCCAGCAGCCAAGAAGTGATAATAGCGGGAGCCCCAAGCACAGATACGCAGTATTTT. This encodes CASSQEVIIAGAPSTDTQYF.

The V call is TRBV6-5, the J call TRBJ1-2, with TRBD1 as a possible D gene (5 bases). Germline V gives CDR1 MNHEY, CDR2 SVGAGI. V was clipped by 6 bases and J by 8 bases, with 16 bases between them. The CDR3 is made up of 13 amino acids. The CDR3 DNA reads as TGTGCCAGCAGGTTCCGGGGGGAGAGGGGCTACACCTTC. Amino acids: CASRFRGERGYTF.

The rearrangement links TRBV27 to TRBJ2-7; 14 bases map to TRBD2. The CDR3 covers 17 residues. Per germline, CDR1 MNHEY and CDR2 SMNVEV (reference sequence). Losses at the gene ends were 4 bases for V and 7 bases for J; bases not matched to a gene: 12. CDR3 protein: CASSSPGTSGGRREQYF. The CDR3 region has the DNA TGTGCCAGCAGTTCGCCCGGGACTAGCGGGGGTCGTCGAGAGCAGTACTTC.

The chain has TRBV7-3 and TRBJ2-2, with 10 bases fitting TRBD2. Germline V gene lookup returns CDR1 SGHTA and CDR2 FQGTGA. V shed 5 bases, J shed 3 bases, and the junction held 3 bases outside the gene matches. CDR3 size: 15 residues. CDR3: CASSVGLADTGELFF. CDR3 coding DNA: TGTGCCAGCAGCGTTGGACTAGCGGACACCGGGGAGCTGTTTTTT.

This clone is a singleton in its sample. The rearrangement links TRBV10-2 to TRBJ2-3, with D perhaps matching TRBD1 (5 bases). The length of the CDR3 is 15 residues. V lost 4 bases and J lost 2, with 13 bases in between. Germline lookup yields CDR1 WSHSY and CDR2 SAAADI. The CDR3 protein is CASSVQGYVTDTQYF. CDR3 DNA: TGCGCCAGCAGTGTCCAGGGCTACGTCACAGATACGCAGTATTTT.

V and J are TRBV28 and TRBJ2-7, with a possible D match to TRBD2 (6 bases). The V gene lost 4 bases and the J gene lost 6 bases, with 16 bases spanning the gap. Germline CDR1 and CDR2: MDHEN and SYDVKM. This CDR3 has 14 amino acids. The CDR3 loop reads CASSWGEIPLEQYF. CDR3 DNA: TGTGCCAGCAGTTGGGGGGAGATTCCCCTCGAGCAGTACTTC.

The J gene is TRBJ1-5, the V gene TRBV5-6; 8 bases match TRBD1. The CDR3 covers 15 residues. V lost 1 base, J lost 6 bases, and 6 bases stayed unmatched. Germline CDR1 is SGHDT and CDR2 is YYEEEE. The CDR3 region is CASSLSGQGRQPQHF. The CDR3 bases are TGTGCCAGCAGCTTGAGTGGACAGGGTCGTCAGCCCCAGCATTTT.

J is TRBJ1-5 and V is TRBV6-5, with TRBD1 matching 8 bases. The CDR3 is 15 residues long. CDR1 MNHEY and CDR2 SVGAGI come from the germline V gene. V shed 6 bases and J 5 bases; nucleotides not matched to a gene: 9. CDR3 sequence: CASRPTGVPDQPQHF. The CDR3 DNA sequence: TGTGCCAGCAGACCGACAGGGGTCCCGGATCAGCCCCAGCATTTT.

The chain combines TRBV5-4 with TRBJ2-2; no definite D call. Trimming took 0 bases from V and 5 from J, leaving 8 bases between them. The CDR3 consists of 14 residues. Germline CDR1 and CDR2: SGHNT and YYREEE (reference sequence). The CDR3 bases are TGTGCCAGCAGCTTGGACTACTCGACCGGGGAGCTGTTTTTT. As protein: CASSLDYSTGELFF.